This T cell receptor (beta chain) was observed in a study of T cells in Graves' hyperthyroidism and ophthalmopathy. Hyperthyroidism was newly diagnosed in patients aged 18 to 65 (duration under 2 months). Diagnosis rested on symptoms, serum thyroxine and TRAb, thyroid ultrasound, and orbital computed tomography. Study-wide results and limits: Most thyroid clonotypes expanded above 0.001 were also detected in blood. Ophthalmopathy prediction by the model preceded onset by a median about 6.3 months.

About this clonotype: Its specificity is not known.

The germline V and J ends were trimmed by 5 bases and 8 bases, with 21 bases remaining between them. Germline CDR1 is SGDLS and CDR2 is YYNGEE. CDR3 length equals 15 residues. TCR beta CDR3 region amplification was performed from RNA transcripts. RT-PCR in the first round (using the HTBI primer set) targeted the TCR CDR3. Via MiXCR, TCRdb re-called the multiplex PCR reads, giving one row per CDR3 protein. The sample gives about 96,000 distinct CDR3 sequences, around 50% of which show up once; roughly 27% is in the top ten. This rearrangement joins TRBV9 to TRBJ2-3, with D possibly matching TRBD2 (7 bases). The TCR comes from a woman aged 40 to 49 with Graves' hyperthyroidism. Sequencing was done on a sample of blood. CDR3 protein: CASRGEGGEAGTQYF. DNA of the CDR3: TGTGCCAGCAGAGGTGAAGGGGGGGAGGCAGGTACGCAGTATTTT. Supplemented by reference TRBV9 and TRBJ2-3, the full variable domain reads DSGVTQTPKHLITATGQRVTLRCSPRSGDLSVYWYQQSLDQGLQFLIQYYNGEERAKGNILERFSAQQFPDLHSELNLSSLELGDSALYFCASRGEGGEAGTQYFGPGTRLTVL.